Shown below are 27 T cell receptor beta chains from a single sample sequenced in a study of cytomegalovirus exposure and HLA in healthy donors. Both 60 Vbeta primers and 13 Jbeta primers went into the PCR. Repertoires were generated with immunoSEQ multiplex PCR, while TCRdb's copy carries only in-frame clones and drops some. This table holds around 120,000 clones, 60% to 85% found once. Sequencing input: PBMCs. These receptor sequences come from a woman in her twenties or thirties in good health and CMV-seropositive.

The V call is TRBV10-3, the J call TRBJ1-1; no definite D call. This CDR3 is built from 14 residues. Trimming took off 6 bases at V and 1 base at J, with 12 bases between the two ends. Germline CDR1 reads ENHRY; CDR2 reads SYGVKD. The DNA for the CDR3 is TGTGCCATCAGCATAGACCGGGGGAACACTGAAGCTTTCTTT. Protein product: CAISIDRGNTEAFF.

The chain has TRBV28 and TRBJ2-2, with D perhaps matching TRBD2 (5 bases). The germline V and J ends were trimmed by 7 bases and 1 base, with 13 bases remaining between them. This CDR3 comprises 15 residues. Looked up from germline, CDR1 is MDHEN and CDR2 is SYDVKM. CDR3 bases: TGTGCCAGCACTATCGCCGGGGTGAACACCGGGGAGCTGTTTTTT. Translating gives CASTIAGVNTGELFF.

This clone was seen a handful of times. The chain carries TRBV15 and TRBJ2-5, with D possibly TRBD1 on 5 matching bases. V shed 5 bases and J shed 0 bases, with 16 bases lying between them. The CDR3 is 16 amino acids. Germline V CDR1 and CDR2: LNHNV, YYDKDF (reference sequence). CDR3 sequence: CATSGQPNRYQETQYF. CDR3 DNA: TGTGCCACCAGCGGCCAGCCAAACAGGTACCAAGAGACCCAGTACTTC.

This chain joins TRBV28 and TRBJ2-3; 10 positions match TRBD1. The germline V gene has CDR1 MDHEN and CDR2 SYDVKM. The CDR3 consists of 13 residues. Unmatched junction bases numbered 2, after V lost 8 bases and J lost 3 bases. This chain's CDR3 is CASGQGETDTQYF. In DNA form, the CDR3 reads TGTGCCAGCGGACAGGGGGAGACAGATACGCAGTATTTT.

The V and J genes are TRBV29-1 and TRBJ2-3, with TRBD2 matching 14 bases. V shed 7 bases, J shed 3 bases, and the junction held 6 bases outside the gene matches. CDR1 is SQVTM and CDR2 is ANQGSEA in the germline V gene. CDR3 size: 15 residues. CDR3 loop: CSASGTSGGTDTQYF. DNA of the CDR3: TGCAGCGCCTCCGGGACTAGCGGGGGTACAGATACGCAGTATTTT.

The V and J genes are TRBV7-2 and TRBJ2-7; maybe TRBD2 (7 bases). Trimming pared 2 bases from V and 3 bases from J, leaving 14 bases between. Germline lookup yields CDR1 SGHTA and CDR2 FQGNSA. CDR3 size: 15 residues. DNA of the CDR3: TGTGCCAGCAGCTTAACGAGGGGGGGCCGCTACGAGCAGTACTTC. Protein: CASSLTRGGRYEQYF.

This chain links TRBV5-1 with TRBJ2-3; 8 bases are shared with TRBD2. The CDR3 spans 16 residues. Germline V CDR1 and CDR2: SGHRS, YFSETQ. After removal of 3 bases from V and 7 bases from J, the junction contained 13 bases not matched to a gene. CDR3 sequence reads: CASSSTAGASVYTQYF. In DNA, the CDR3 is TGCGCCAGCAGCTCAACAGCGGGGGCCTCAGTTTATACGCAGTATTTT.

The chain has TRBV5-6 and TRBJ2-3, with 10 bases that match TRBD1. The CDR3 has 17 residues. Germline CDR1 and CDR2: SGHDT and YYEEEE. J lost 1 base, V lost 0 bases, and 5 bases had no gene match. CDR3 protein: CASSLGATGGRTDTQYF. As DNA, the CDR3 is TGTGCCAGCAGCTTGGGGGCGACAGGGGGCCGCACAGATACGCAGTATTTT.

The CDR3 region is CASSLVLASGSTQYF. CDR3 coding DNA: TGTGCCAGCAGCTTAGTCTTGGCTAGCGGGAGTACGCAGTATTTT. This chain connects TRBV7-2 to TRBJ2-3; the match to TRBD2 covers 10 bases. The CDR3 runs 15 residues. Trimming removed 1 base from V and 8 bases from J; junction bases left unmatched: 6. From germline, CDR1 is SGHTA and CDR2 FQGNSA.

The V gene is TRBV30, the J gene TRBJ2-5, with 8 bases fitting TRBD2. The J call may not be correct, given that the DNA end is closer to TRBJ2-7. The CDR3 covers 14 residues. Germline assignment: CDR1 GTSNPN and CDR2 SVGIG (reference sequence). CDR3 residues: CAWSGVSGAYEQYF. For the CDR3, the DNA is TGTGCCTGGAGTGGGGTTAGCGGGGCCTACGAGCAGTACTTC.

The CDR3 DNA sequence: TGTGCCAGCAGCGCCGGACAGGCCCGAAATGAAAAACTGTTTTTT. This codes for CASSAGQARNEKLFF. The chain employs TRBV9 and TRBJ1-4; TRBD1 matches 7 bases. This CDR3 has 15 residues. V shed 3 bases, J shed 5 bases, and the junction held 7 bases outside the gene matches. Looked up from germline, CDR1 is SGDLS and CDR2 is YYNGEE.

CDR3 sequence: CASIIQTLGQGACGYTF. The CDR3 DNA reads TGTGCCAGCATAATTCAAACCTTGGGACAGGGGGCCTGTGGCTACACCTTC. V and J are TRBV9 and TRBJ1-2; 12 bases match TRBD1. Looked up from germline, CDR1 is SGDLS and CDR2 is YYNGEE. V shed 6 bases, J shed 7 bases, and the junction held 16 bases outside the gene matches. The length of the CDR3 is 17 residues.

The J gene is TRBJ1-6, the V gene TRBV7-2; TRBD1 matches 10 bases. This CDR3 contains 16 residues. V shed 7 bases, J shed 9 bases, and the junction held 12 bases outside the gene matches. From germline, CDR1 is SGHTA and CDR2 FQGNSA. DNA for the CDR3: TGTGCCAGCACCATTCTAAGGACAGGGGGTTCTTCACCCCTCCACTTT. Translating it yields CASTILRTGGSSPLHF.

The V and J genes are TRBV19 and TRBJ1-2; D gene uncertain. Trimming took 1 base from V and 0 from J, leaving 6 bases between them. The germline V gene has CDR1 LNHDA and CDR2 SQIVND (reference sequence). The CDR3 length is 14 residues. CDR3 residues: CASSIALSNYGYTF. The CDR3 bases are TGTGCCAGTAGTATAGCACTCTCTAACTATGGCTACACCTTC.

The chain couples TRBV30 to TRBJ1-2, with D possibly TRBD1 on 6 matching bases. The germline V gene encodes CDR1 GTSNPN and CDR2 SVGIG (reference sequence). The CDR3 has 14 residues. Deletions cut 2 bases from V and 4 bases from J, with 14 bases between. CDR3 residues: CAWSSQGGGYGYTF. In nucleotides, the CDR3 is TGTGCCTGGAGTTCACAAGGGGGGGGCTATGGCTACACCTTC.

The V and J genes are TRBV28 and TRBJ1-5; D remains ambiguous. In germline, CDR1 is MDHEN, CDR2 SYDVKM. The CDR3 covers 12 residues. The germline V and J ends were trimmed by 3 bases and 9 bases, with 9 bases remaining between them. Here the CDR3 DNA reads TGTGCCAGCAGTTTGCCCGGTCGGCCCCAGCATTTT. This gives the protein CASSLPGRPQHF.

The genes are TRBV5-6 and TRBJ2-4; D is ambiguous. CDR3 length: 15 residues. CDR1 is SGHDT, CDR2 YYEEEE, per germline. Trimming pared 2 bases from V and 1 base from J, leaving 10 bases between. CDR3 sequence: CASSFSGLAKNIQYF. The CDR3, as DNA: TGTGCCAGCAGCTTTTCCGGGTTGGCCAAAAACATTCAGTACTTC.

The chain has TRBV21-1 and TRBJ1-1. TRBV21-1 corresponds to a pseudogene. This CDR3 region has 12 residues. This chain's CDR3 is CASSTRCTEAFF. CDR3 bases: TGTGCCAGCAGCACGAGGTGCACTGAAGCTTTCTTT.

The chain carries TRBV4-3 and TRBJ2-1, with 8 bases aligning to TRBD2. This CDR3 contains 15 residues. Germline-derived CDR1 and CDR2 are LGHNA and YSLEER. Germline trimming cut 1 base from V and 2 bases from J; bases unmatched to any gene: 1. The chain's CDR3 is CASSQGGGPYNEQFF. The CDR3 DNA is TGCGCCAGCAGCCAAGGCGGGGGGCCCTACAATGAGCAGTTCTTC.

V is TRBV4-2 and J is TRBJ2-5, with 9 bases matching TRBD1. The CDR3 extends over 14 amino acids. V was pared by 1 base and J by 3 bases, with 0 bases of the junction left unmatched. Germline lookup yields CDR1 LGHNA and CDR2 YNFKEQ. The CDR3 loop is CASSQGQGEETQYF. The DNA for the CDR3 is TGTGCCAGCAGCCAAGGACAGGGGGAAGAGACCCAGTACTTC.

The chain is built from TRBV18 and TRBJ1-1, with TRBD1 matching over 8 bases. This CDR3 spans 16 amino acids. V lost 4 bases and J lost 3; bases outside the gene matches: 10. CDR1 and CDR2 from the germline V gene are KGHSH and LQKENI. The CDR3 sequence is CASSLMGTGGDTEAFF. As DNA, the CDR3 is TGTGCCAGCTCACTAATGGGTACAGGGGGGGACACTGAAGCTTTCTTT.

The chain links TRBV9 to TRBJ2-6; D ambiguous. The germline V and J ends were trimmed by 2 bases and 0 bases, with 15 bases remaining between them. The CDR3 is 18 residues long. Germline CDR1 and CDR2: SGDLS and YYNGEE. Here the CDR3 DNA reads TGTGCCAGCAGCGTCGGTGTCGGCCTAGTCTCTGGGGCCAACGTCCTGACTTTC. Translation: CASSVGVGLVSGANVLTF.

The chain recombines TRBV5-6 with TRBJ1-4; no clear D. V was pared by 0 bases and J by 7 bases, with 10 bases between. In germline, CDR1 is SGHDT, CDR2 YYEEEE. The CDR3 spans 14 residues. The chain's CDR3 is CASSLAGIGEKLFF. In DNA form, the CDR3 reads TGTGCCAGCAGCTTGGCCGGGATAGGTGAAAAACTGTTTTTT.

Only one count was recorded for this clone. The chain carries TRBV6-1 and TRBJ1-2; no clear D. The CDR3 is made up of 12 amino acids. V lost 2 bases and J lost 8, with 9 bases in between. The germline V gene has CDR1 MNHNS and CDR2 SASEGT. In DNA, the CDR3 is TGTGCCAGCAGTGAATCTACTTGGGGCTACACCTTC. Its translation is CASSESTWGYTF.

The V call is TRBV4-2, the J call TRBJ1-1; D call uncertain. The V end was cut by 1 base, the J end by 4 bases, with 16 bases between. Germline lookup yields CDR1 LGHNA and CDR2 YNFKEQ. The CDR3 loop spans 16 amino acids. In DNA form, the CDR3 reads TGTGCCAGCAGCCAAGTCGGGGTAAGAAGCGGCACTGAAGCTTTCTTT. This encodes CASSQVGVRSGTEAFF.

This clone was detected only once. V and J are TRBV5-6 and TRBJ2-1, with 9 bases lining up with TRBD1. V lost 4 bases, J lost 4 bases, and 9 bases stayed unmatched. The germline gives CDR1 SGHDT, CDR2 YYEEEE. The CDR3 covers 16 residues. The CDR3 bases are TGTGCCAGCAGCCCTAGGGACAGGGTAATTTACAATGAGCAGTTCTTC. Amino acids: CASSPRDRVIYNEQFF.

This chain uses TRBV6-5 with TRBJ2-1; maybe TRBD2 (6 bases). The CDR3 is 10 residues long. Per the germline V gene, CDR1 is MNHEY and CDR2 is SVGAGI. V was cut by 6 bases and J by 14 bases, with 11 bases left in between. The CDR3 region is CASRLGTEFF. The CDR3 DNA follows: TGTGCCAGCAGGCTCGGGACTGAGTTCTTC.